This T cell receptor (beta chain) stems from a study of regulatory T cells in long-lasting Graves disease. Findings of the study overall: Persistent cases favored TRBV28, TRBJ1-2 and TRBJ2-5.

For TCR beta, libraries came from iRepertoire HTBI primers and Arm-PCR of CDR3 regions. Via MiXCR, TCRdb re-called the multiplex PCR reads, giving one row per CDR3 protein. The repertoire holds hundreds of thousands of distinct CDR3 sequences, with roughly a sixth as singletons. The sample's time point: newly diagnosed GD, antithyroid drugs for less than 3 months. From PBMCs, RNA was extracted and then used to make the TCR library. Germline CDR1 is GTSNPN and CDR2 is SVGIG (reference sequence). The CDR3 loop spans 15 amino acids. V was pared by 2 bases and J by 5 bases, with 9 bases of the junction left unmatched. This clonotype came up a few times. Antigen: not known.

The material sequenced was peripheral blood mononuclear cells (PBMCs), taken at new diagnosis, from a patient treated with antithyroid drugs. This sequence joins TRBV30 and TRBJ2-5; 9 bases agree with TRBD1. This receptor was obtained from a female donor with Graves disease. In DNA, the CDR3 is TGTGCCTGGAGTATGGACAGGGGATTTGGGGAGACCCAGTACTTC. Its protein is CAWSMDRGFGETQYF.